Here is one TCR beta chain with its context. This clonotype occurred a few times. Its specific antigen is unknown. Relative to the germline gene, one junction end is altered; a read error may explain this. TCR repertoires of sorted CD4+ and CD8+ blood T cells from severe aplastic anemia patients and healthy subjects were deep-sequenced in the study. Ficoll-Paque density gradient centrifugation was used to isolate peripheral blood mononuclear cells. Before DNA extraction, CD4+ and CD8+ T cells were sorted with FACS or magnetic beads. Genomic DNA served as template for TCR beta VDJ combination and CDR3 sequence profiling. TCR repertoire sequencing was run on an Illumina HiSeq 2000. From the authors' description of their analysis: Repertoires were assessed using TRBV/TRBJ rearrangement plots, CDR3 size and DJ length profiles, and Simpson's diversity index. The immunodominant clone was defined as the most abundant DNA sequence in deep sequencing data. CDR3 amino acid sequences were checked for sharing across subjects and were also compared against the VDJdb database and published repertoires. TCRdb cleaned the public reads at Q25 with fastp, built clones with MiXCR and kept in-frame beta chains. Each CDR3 protein gets just one entry, which takes the most common genes and DNA from the rows behind it. TCRdb, rather than the study authors, made the V and J calls. The sample data list roughly 180,000 distinct CDR3 sequences, and about 64% of these were observed just once. Just over 45% of the sample is taken by the ten largest.

The germline V gene supplies CDR1 MNHEY and CDR2 SVGAGI. Including cysteine and phenylalanine, the CDR3 has 17 amino acids. Of all the DNA, just the CDR3 is kept, 51 bases in frame from base 1. The data stem from a study of CD8+CD57+ T cells in acquired aplastic anemia (dated by TCRdb to 2016 to 2018). Study-level background: DNA extracted from sorted CD4+ and CD8+ cells had a mean of around 3 ug, with a range of about 0.2 to 30 ug.

General findings and caveats noted by the study authors: No significant difference in CD8+ Simpson's diversity was found between patients and healthy controls (P=0.060). Although roughly 29 CD8+ CDR3 sequences were shared by patients and controls, these sequences appeared highly expressed in patients and within the immunodominant clones of patients.

Sequenced input: sorted CD4+, CD8+, or CD8+CD57+ T cells (not recorded which) from PBMCs. The clonotype comes from a human donor with severe aplastic anemia or a healthy control (not recorded which). This chain joins TRBV6-5 to TRBJ2-6; TRBD1 matches 9 bases in the middle. The DNA sequence follows: TGTGCCAGCAGTGACTCGACAGGGGGCTCTGGGGCCAACGTCCTGACTTTC. Its protein is CASSDSTGGSGANVLTF.